Following are 27 T cell receptor beta chains from one sample sequenced in a study of blood T cell repertoires in COVID-19. Assay used: immunoSEQ multiplex PCR; TCRdb lists only in-frame clones, some missing. The sample has fewer than 250,000 clones, 75% to 90% seen once; the top ten hold roughly 6.4%. What was sequenced was peripheral blood. Every receptor here comes from a man between 60 and 75 years old with acute or convalescent COVID-19.

This clone was detected a few times. This chain connects TRBV30 to TRBJ1-5; D gene uncertain. Between the trimmed V and J ends, which lost 2 bases and 9 bases, there was a span of 11 bases. Germline-derived CDR1 and CDR2 are GTSNPN and SVGIG (reference sequence). This CDR3 has 12 residues. CDR3 region: CAWSHPTAPQHF. In DNA, the CDR3 is TGTGCCTGGAGTCACCCTACTGCGCCCCAGCATTTT.

The CDR3 protein is CAWSSQGSNQPQHF. The CDR3, as DNA: TGTGCCTGGAGTAGCCAGGGCAGCAATCAGCCCCAGCATTTT. The chain is built from TRBV30 and TRBJ1-5; TRBD1 is a possible D gene (5 bases). CDR3 length equals 14 residues. Trimming stripped 2 bases from V and 1 base from J, with 9 bases between. Germline CDR1 is GTSNPN and CDR2 is SVGIG (reference sequence).

The chain couples TRBV15 to TRBJ1-2; D call uncertain. Trimming left V 5 bases short and J 0 bases short, with 10 bases between. Per the germline V gene, CDR1 is LNHNV and CDR2 is YYDKDF (reference sequence). This CDR3 spans 14 amino acids. Here the CDR3 DNA reads TGTGCCACCAGCCCCAGGCCATCTAACTATGGCTACACCTTC. The encoded protein is CATSPRPSNYGYTF. The full variable domain, in which reference TRBV15 and TRBJ1-2 provide the parts outside the CDR3, is DAMVIQNPRYQVTQFGKPVTLSCSQTLNHNVMYWYQQKSSQAPKLLFHYYDKDFNNEADTPDNFQSRRPNTSFCFLDIRSPGLGDTAMYLCATSPRPSNYGYTFGSGTRLTVV.

This sequence joins TRBV30 and TRBJ1-5; 7 bases are shared with TRBD1. Germline V gene lookup returns CDR1 GTSNPN and CDR2 SVGIG (reference sequence). Unmatched junction bases numbered 10, after V lost 7 bases and J lost 7 bases. The length of the CDR3 is 13 residues. The CDR3, as DNA: TGTGCCTTCAACCGGGACAGAGGGCAGCCCCAGCATTTT. This sequence encodes CAFNRDRGQPQHF.

The gene calls are TRBV19 and TRBJ1-2; D call uncertain. Germline V gives CDR1 LNHDA, CDR2 SQIVND (reference sequence). Trimming removed 5 bases from V and 4 bases from J, with 20 bases in between. CDR3 length: 16 residues. The CDR3 region is CASSYSRSRGSYGYTF. CDR3 bases: TGTGCCAGTAGTTACTCCCGGTCGCGAGGCTCCTATGGCTACACCTTC. The full variable domain, completed using reference TRBV19 and TRBJ1-2, is DGGITQSPKYLFRKEGQNVTLSCEQNLNHDAMYWYRQDPGQGLRLIYYSQIVNDFQKGDIAEGYSVSREKKESFPLTVTSAQKNPTAFYLCASSYSRSRGSYGYTFGSGTRLTVV.

The J gene is TRBJ2-1, the V gene TRBV5-1, with D possibly being TRBD2 (6 bases). Germline CDR1 reads SGHRS; CDR2 reads YFSETQ. The CDR3 is made up of 15 amino acids. The V and J ends lost 4 bases and 2 bases respectively, with 13 bases between them. CDR3 loop: CASSVSGPAYNEQFF. In DNA form, the CDR3 reads TGCGCCAGCAGCGTTAGCGGTCCTGCCTACAATGAGCAGTTCTTC.

V is TRBV3-1 (or the pseudogene TRBV3-2) and J is TRBJ1-2; D remains ambiguous. Per germline, CDR1 LGHDT and CDR2 YNNKEL (reference sequence). The CDR3 spans 13 residues. Trimming took 3 bases from V and 3 from J, leaving 8 bases between them. CDR3 residues: CASSQARYYGYTF. The CDR3 bases are TGTGCCAGCAGCCAGGCGCGGTACTATGGCTACACCTTC.

The V and J genes are TRBV6-5 and TRBJ2-2; TRBD2 matches at 10 bases. J was trimmed by 4 bases and V by 8 bases; bases with no gene match: 7. CDR3 size: 15 residues. The germline V gene encodes CDR1 MNHEY and CDR2 SVGAGI. The CDR3 DNA reads as TGTGCCAGCGCTAGCGGGAGTTTAAGCACCGGGGAGCTGTTTTTT. This sequence encodes CASASGSLSTGELFF.

The rearrangement uses TRBV9 and TRBJ2-5, with D possibly matching TRBD2 (6 bases). This CDR3 is built from 14 residues. From germline, CDR1 is SGDLS and CDR2 YYNGEE. V was trimmed by 3 bases and J by 5 bases, leaving 14 bases between them. The CDR3 DNA reads as TGTGCCAGCAGCGCCCGGGACTGGGAGGAGACCCAGTACTTC. This codes for CASSARDWEETQYF.

The CDR3 loop reads CASSQGQGYTEAFF. DNA of the CDR3: TGTGCCAGCAGCCAAGGACAGGGGTACACTGAAGCTTTCTTT. The gene calls are TRBV5-6 and TRBJ1-1; TRBD1 aligns across 9 bases. The V and J ends lost 4 bases and 3 bases, in that order; junction bases with no gene match: 4. Germline CDR1 SGHDT, CDR2 YYEEEE. The CDR3 sequence is 14 residues long.

The rearrangement links TRBV24-1 to TRBJ2-1, with TRBD2 identical over 7 bases. The J segment lost 0 bases and the V segment lost 4 bases, leaving 2 bases of the junction unmatched. Germline V gene lookup returns CDR1 KGHDR and CDR2 SFDVKD. CDR3 size: 15 residues. As DNA, the CDR3 is TGTGCCACCAGTGACGGGGGGAGCTCCTACAATGAGCAGTTCTTC. It codes for CATSDGGSSYNEQFF.

The V gene is TRBV10-3, the J gene TRBJ2-1, with 12 bases identical to TRBD2. This CDR3 comprises 19 residues. Germline trimming cut 6 bases from V and 0 bases from J; bases unmatched to any gene: 12. CDR1 and CDR2 from the germline V gene are ENHRY and SYGVKD. The CDR3 loop is CAISGPGLAGPSSYNEQFF. The CDR3 DNA follows: TGTGCCATCAGCGGTCCGGGACTAGCGGGTCCAAGCTCCTACAATGAGCAGTTCTTC.

This clone was observed a single time. The chain carries TRBV2 and TRBJ1-5; TRBD1 might be the D (5 bases). The CDR3 runs 13 residues. Trimming cost V 7 bases and J 3 bases, with 10 bases left between them. The germline CDR1 and CDR2 sequences are SNHLY and FYNNEI. The CDR3 loop is CASNGGLNQPQHF. The CDR3 DNA sequence: TGTGCCAGCAACGGGGGACTCAATCAGCCCCAGCATTTT. The full variable domain, rest sourced from reference TRBV2 and TRBJ1-5, is EPEVTQTPSHQVTQMGQEVILRCVPISNHLYFYWYRQILGQKVEFLVSFYNNEISEKSEIFDDQFSVERPDGSNFTLKIRSTKLEDSAMYFCASNGGLNQPQHFGDGTRLSIL.

The chain joins TRBV4-3 to TRBJ2-1, with D perhaps matching TRBD1 (5 bases). CDR1 LGHNA and CDR2 YSLEER come from the germline V gene. This CDR3 comprises 18 residues. Trimming took 0 bases from V and 0 from J, leaving 15 bases between them. CDR3 DNA sequence: TGCGCCAGCAGCCAAGAACTTACGCCAGGGAACTCCTACAATGAGCAGTTCTTC. Protein product: CASSQELTPGNSYNEQFF.

J is TRBJ2-1 and V is TRBV5-1; 7 bases are a match to TRBD1. The CDR3 spans 16 residues. Germline loops: CDR1 SGHRS, CDR2 YFSETQ. Germline trimming cut 0 bases from V and 8 bases from J; bases unmatched to any gene: 11. The CDR3 DNA follows: TGCGCCAGCAGCTTGGCCGTCGACAGGGTCTTCCATGAGCAGTTCTTC. It codes for CASSLAVDRVFHEQFF.

To note about this clone: This same CDR3 is encoded by further DNA sequences in the sample. The chain employs TRBV5-1 and TRBJ2-3; the D is unclear. The V gene's germline CDR1 is SGHRS and CDR2 YFSETQ. V was shortened by 0 bases and J by 0 bases, with 5 bases between the two germline ends. This CDR3 region has 14 residues. DNA of the CDR3: TGCGCCAGCAGCTTGGAGAGGAGCACAGATACGCAGTATTTT. Protein product: CASSLERSTDTQYF.

The CDR3: CASSLQGAGGYTF. CDR3 DNA: TGCGCCAGCAGCTTGCAGGGGGCGGGTGGCTACACCTTC. The rearrangement uses TRBV5-1 and TRBJ1-2; 8 nucleotides match TRBD1. Germline CDR1 SGHRS, CDR2 YFSETQ. J lost 7 bases, V lost 1 base, and 3 bases had no gene match. CDR3 length: 13 residues. Full variable domain (remainder filled in from reference TRBV5-1 and TRBJ1-2): KAGVTQTPRYLIKTRGQQVTLSCSPISGHRSVSWYQQTPGQGLQFLFEYFSETQRNKGNFPGRFSGRQFSNSRSEMNVSTLELGDSALYLCASSLQGAGGYTFGSGTRLTVV.

The chain couples TRBV5-1 to TRBJ1-4; 10 bases are a match to TRBD1. V was clipped by 4 bases and J by 6 bases; unmatched bases: 3. The CDR3 consists of 14 residues. Germline V CDR1 and CDR2: SGHRS, YFSETQ. Written as DNA, the CDR3 is TGCGCCAGCAGCATGACAGGGGGCGATGAAAAACTGTTTTTT. Its protein is CASSMTGGDEKLFF.

CDR3 in DNA: TGTGCCAGCAGCATCGCCTACGAGCAGTACTTC. It yields the protein CASSIAYEQYF. This chain links TRBV21-1 with TRBJ2-7; the table's D call, TRBD2, was not checked against the DNA. TRBV21-1 is recorded as a pseudogene. The CDR3 sequence is 11 residues long.

The V call is TRBV3-1 (or the pseudogene TRBV3-2), the J call TRBJ1-6, with D possibly being TRBD1 (6 bases). The CDR3 is 14 residues long. The ends were cut back, 1 base at V and 8 bases at J, with 9 bases in the middle. CDR1 LGHDT and CDR2 YNNKEL come from the germline V gene (reference sequence). The CDR3 loop is CASSQGTVYSPLHF. The CDR3 region has the DNA TGTGCCAGCAGCCAAGGGACAGTTTATTCACCCCTCCACTTT.

V gene TRBV6-1 combines with J gene TRBJ1-3; 8 positions match TRBD1. After removal of 3 bases from V and 8 bases from J, the junction contained 9 bases not matched to a gene. The CDR3 has 15 residues. From germline, CDR1 is MNHNS and CDR2 SASEGT. CDR3 DNA sequence: TGTGCCAGCAGTGACCTGGCGACAGGGGAATACACCATATATTTT. It specifies CASSDLATGEYTIYF.

The rearrangement links TRBV5-1 to TRBJ2-1, with D tentatively TRBD2 (6 bases). The CDR3 has 15 residues. Germline V gives CDR1 SGHRS, CDR2 YFSETQ. V shed 5 bases and J shed 0 bases, with 12 bases lying between them. Here the CDR3 DNA reads TGCGCCAGCAGTTTAGCGGCGAGCTCCTACAATGAGCAGTTCTTC. Protein: CASSLAASSYNEQFF.

V and J are TRBV5-4 and TRBJ2-1, with D perhaps TRBD2 (5 bases). The CDR3 length is 13 residues. V was shortened by 4 bases and J by 4 bases, with 9 bases between the two germline ends. CDR1 and CDR2 (germline): SGHNT, YYREEE (reference sequence). The CDR3 region is CASSPAGYNEQFF. The CDR3 DNA reads as TGTGCCAGCAGCCCCGCGGGTTACAATGAGCAGTTCTTC.

This rearrangement joins TRBV19 to TRBJ2-5, with 13 positions matching TRBD2. CDR1 is LNHDA and CDR2 is SQIVND in the germline V gene (reference sequence). Trimming removed 6 bases from V and 6 bases from J; junction bases left unmatched: 13. CDR3 length: 17 amino acids. CDR3: CASRATSGGALFKTQYF. CDR3 DNA: TGTGCCAGTAGGGCCACTAGCGGGGGGGCCTTATTCAAGACCCAGTACTTC.

This clone appeared a few times. The sample has other DNA sequences that encode this CDR3 too. This rearrangement joins TRBV7-2 to TRBJ1-6; D call uncertain. Germline CDR1 SGHTA, CDR2 FQGNSA. The CDR3 is made up of 12 amino acids. With 2 bases removed from V and 9 bases from J, the gap between germline ends came to 5 bases. CDR3 residues: CASSLTGSPLHF. The CDR3, as DNA: TGTGCCAGCAGCTTAACGGGTTCACCCCTCCACTTT. The complete variable domain, with remaining parts taken from reference TRBV7-2 and TRBJ1-6, reads GAGVSQSPSNKVTEKGKDVELRCDPISGHTALYWYRQSLGQGLEFLIYFQGNSAPDKSGLPSDRFSAERTGGSVSTLTIQRTQQEDSAVYLCASSLTGSPLHFGNGTRLTVT.

This clone has only one observation. The chain is built from TRBV19 and TRBJ2-3; 8 positions agree with TRBD2. The CDR3 sequence is 16 residues long. J lost 1 base, V lost 6 bases, and 9 bases had no gene match. Looked up from germline, CDR1 is LNHDA and CDR2 is SQIVND (reference sequence). DNA for the CDR3: TGTGCCAGTAGGCGGGGGGATATCCCTCGCACAGATACGCAGTATTTT. Residues: CASRRGDIPRTDTQYF. The full variable domain, completed using reference TRBV19 and TRBJ2-3, is DGGITQSPKYLFRKEGQNVTLSCEQNLNHDAMYWYRQDPGQGLRLIYYSQIVNDFQKGDIAEGYSVSREKKESFPLTVTSAQKNPTAFYLCASRRGDIPRTDTQYFGPGTRLTVL.

The rearrangement joins TRBV5-1 to TRBJ1-4, with TRBD1 identical over 7 bases. This CDR3 contains 15 residues. Trimming removed 0 bases from V and 5 bases from J; junction bases left unmatched: 4. Germline CDR1 and CDR2: SGHRS and YFSETQ. CDR3 DNA: TGCGCCAGCAGCTTGGACTGGACAGGAAATGAAAAACTGTTTTTT. Translated: CASSLDWTGNEKLFF. Combining the CDR3 with reference TRBV5-1 and TRBJ1-4 gives the whole variable domain KAGVTQTPRYLIKTRGQQVTLSCSPISGHRSVSWYQQTPGQGLQFLFEYFSETQRNKGNFPGRFSGRQFSNSRSEMNVSTLELGDSALYLCASSLDWTGNEKLFFGSGTQLSVL.